Shown below are 18 T cell receptor beta chains from a single sample sequenced in a study of regulatory T cells in long-lasting Graves disease. Time point noted: persistent/refractory GD, antithyroid drugs over 5 years with positive TRAb. From RNA extracted from PBMCs, the TCR library was made. Arm-PCR of CDR3 regions with iRepertoire HTBI primers generated TCR beta libraries. Each CDR3 protein is one row after TCRdb ran MiXCR on the multiplex PCR reads. The repertoire has 600,000 to 800,000 distinct CDR3 sequences, around 30% of them found once; the top ten carry 40% to 55%. The sequences come from peripheral blood mononuclear cells (PBMCs), collected when the disease was refractory, from a patient treated with antithyroid drugs. Source of these receptors: a female donor with Graves disease.

V gene TRBV20-1 combines with J gene TRBJ2-7; D assignment may be TRBD1 or TRBD2 (5 bases each). Germline V lookup: CDR1 DFQATT, CDR2 SNEGSKA (reference sequence). The CDR3 runs to 12 residues. The V and J ends lost 0 bases and 4 bases respectively, with 7 bases between them. The CDR3 DNA is TGCAGTGCTAGAGAGGGACCATACGAGCAGTACTTC. Translation: CSAREGPYEQYF.

There are many counts of this clonotype. The CDR3: CASSFRDSLNYGYTF. In DNA, the CDR3 is TGTGCCAGCAGTTTCCGGGACAGTTTAAACTATGGCTACACCTTC. This chain uses TRBV6-5 with TRBJ1-2; TRBD1 matches 7 bases. The germline V gene has CDR1 MNHEY and CDR2 SVGAGI. The ends lost 4 bases at V and 2 bases at J; junction bases unmatched: 7. The CDR3 runs 15 residues.

In the case of this clonotype: The junction departs from the called germline gene at one end, perhaps through a read error. The rearrangement uses TRBV2 and TRBJ1-2, with D possibly TRBD1 on 6 matching bases. There are 16 residues in the CDR3. Per germline, CDR1 SNHLY and CDR2 FYNNEI. The CDR3 coding sequence is TGTGCCAGCAGCCGCCAGGGGCCAGCTTTTAACTATGGCTGCACCTTC. Its protein is CASSRQGPAFNYGCTF. The full variable domain, with the rest looked up from reference TRBV2 and TRBJ1-2, is EPEVTQTPSHQVTQMGQEVILRCVPISNHLYFYWYRQILGQKVEFLVSFYNNEISEKSEIFDDQFSVERPDGSNFTLKIRSTKLEDSAMYFCASSRQGPAFNYGCTFGSGTRLTVV.

The chain links TRBV27 to TRBJ1-4; maybe TRBD1 (5 bases). V lost 4 bases and J lost 5, with 11 bases in between. CDR1 and CDR2 (germline): MNHEY, SMNVEV (reference sequence). CDR3 length: 14 amino acids. The CDR3 bases are TGTGCCAGCAGTTGGGGGGACCAGAATGAAAAACTGTTTTTT. Its translation: CASSWGDQNEKLFF.

This clonotype turned up a few times. The CDR3 sequence is CASSPSTGRLNTEAFF. CDR3 bases: TGTGCCAGCAGCCCTTCGACAGGGCGCCTGAACACTGAAGCTTTCTTT. The chain couples TRBV7-2 to TRBJ1-1; 7 bases line up with TRBD1. The trim removed 5 bases at V and 0 bases at J, leaving 9 bases unmatched. CDR1 SGHTA and CDR2 FQGNSA come from the germline V gene. CDR3 length: 16 residues.

The CDR3 reads CASSPGIVYEQYF. As DNA, the CDR3 is TGTGCCAGCAGTCCCGGGATAGTGTACGAGCAGTACTTC. The chain employs TRBV28 and TRBJ2-7; TRBD2 is a possible D gene (5 bases). V was shortened by 5 bases and J by 4 bases, with 12 bases between the two germline ends. Germline lookup yields CDR1 MDHEN and CDR2 SYDVKM. CDR3 length: 13 residues.

A few counts support this clonotype. This chain uses TRBV6-2 or TRBV6-3 with TRBJ1-2, with no clear D. CDR1 is MNHEY and CDR2 is SVGEGT in the germline V gene. V was trimmed by 0 bases and J by 0 bases, leaving 11 bases between them. The CDR3 is made up of 16 amino acids. The CDR3 nucleotides read TGTGCCAGCAGTTACTCGTTTTTGGAACCTAACTATGGCTACACCTTC. Residues: CASSYSFLEPNYGYTF.

V is TRBV7-2 and J is TRBJ2-7, with unresolved D. The CDR3 covers 15 residues. Germline V gene data show CDR1 as SGHTA and CDR2 as FQGNSA. The V and J ends lost 1 base and 0 bases respectively, with 10 bases between them. Here the CDR3 DNA reads TGTGCCAGCAGCTTAGTTCGGTTCAGCTCCTACGAGCAGTACTTC. Encoded protein: CASSLVRFSSYEQYF.

This clonotype was counted only a few times. V gene TRBV10-3 combines with J gene TRBJ2-4; no clear D. The CDR3 runs 13 residues. V was pared by 4 bases and J by 10 bases, with 14 bases between. Germline CDR1 is ENHRY and CDR2 is SYGVKD. The chain's CDR3 is CAISGDPFSIQYF. DNA of the CDR3: TGTGCCATCAGTGGTGACCCATTCTCGATTCAGTACTTC.

This clonotype showed up just a few times. The chain combines TRBV12-3 or TRBV12-4 with TRBJ1-3; TRBD1 agrees at 8 bases. V was clipped by 6 bases and J by 2 bases; unmatched bases: 9. CDR3 length: 16 amino acids. CDR3 protein: CASSPLDRVAGNTIYF. In DNA form, the CDR3 reads TGTGCCAGCAGCCCACTGGACAGGGTCGCTGGAAACACCATATATTTT.

This clonotype was counted only a few times. The chain carries TRBV7-9 and TRBJ1-5; 8 positions agree with TRBD1. CDR3 length: 15 amino acids. Germline V lookup: CDR1 SEHNR, CDR2 FQNEAQ (reference sequence). With V trimmed by 5 bases and J by 1 base, 4 bases remained unmatched. CDR3 sequence (DNA): TGTGCCAGCAGCGCAGGACAGGGCAGCAATCAGCCCCAGCATTTT. This encodes CASSAGQGSNQPQHF.

Many counts were recorded for this clonotype. The chain joins TRBV6-1 to TRBJ1-1, with D tentatively TRBD1 (6 bases). This CDR3 contains 13 residues. With 5 bases removed from V and 1 base from J, the gap between germline ends came to 8 bases. The V gene's germline CDR1 is MNHNS and CDR2 SASEGT. The CDR3 is CASSTGSNTEAFF. CDR3 DNA sequence: TGTGCCAGCAGTACAGGGTCGAACACTGAAGCTTTCTTT.

The chain's CDR3 is CASSAQAGPNTEAFF. CDR3 in DNA: TGTGCCAGCAGCGCCCAGGCGGGACCGAACACTGAAGCTTTCTTT. The chain is built from TRBV9 and TRBJ1-1; the D gene is possibly TRBD1 (5 bases). The CDR3 has 15 amino acids. Trimming pared 3 bases from V and 1 base from J, leaving 13 bases between. Looked up from germline, CDR1 is SGDLS and CDR2 is YYNGEE.

Concerning this clonotype: Germline and junction disagree at one end, which may indicate a read error. This sequence joins TRBV20-1 and TRBJ1-4; perhaps TRBD1 as D (6 bases). The CDR3 runs 12 residues. Germline V gene data show CDR1 as DFQATT and CDR2 as SNEGSKA (reference sequence). Here the CDR3 DNA reads TGCGGTGCTAGGGGGAGCACCAAAGGTCCAGATTTT. It is translated as CGARGSTKGPDF.

This chain uses TRBV12-3 or TRBV12-4 with TRBJ1-2, with D maybe TRBD1 (6 bases). The ends were cut back, 6 bases at V and 4 bases at J, with 9 bases in the middle. The CDR3 runs to 12 residues. The CDR3 DNA follows: TGTGCCAGCAGAACAGGGAGCTATGGCTACACCTTC. Translated: CASRTGSYGYTF.

V is TRBV29-1 and J is TRBJ2-7, with 12 bases lining up with TRBD2. CDR1 and CDR2 (germline): SQVTM, ANQGSEA. V shed 2 bases, J shed 2 bases, and the junction held 4 bases outside the gene matches. This CDR3 has 15 residues. CDR3 nucleotides: TGCAGCGTTGAACGAGGACTAGCGGGGCCCTACGAGCAGTACTTC. This codes for CSVERGLAGPYEQYF.

The CDR3 protein is CASSILYRGTEAFF. In DNA, the CDR3 is TGTGCCAGTAGTATACTCTACCGGGGGACTGAAGCTTTCTTT. This rearrangement joins TRBV19 to TRBJ1-1; weak D call: TRBD1 (5 bases). Trimming stripped 2 bases from V and 5 bases from J, with 12 bases between. The length of the CDR3 is 14 residues. Germline V lookup: CDR1 LNHDA, CDR2 SQIVND (reference sequence).

The chain employs TRBV6-1 and TRBJ1-5, with 8 positions matching TRBD1. V lost 3 bases to trimming and J lost 9 bases; unmatched junction nucleotides: 10. The CDR3 runs to 15 residues. In germline, CDR1 is MNHNS, CDR2 SASEGT. DNA for the CDR3: TGTGCCAGCAGTGACCATGACAGGGGCCGGGGGCCCCAGCATTTT. It translates to CASSDHDRGRGPQHF.